This T cell receptor (beta chain) was identified in a study of identical twins. Whole-study results and caveats: Carriage of fewer insertions was seen in abundant cord blood beta clonotypes, whereas memory repertoires showed none.

This clonotype was detected only a few times. The antigen is not known. TCRdb reprocessed the 5' RACE reads via MiXCR and lists one record per CDR3 protein. The sample has a few hundred thousand distinct CDR3 sequences; around 9.6% are singletons. The CDR3 extends over 14 amino acids. Germline CDR1 and CDR2: SGHNT and YENEEA. V lost 5 bases and J 4 bases, leaving 13 bases between the germline ends. These data were likewise used in another study, on yellow fever vaccine responses in identical twins. As that report states: Twins showed a vaccine T cell response that reportedly seemed partly convergent, partly personalized.

This sequence joins TRBV11-3 and TRBJ2-3; D unclear. Sample: PBMCs. The TCR sequence derives from a woman under 30 in good health. This chain's CDR3 is CASSAGRSSDTQYF. CDR3 in DNA: TGTGCCAGCAGCGCTGGGCGCAGCTCAGATACGCAGTATTTT.